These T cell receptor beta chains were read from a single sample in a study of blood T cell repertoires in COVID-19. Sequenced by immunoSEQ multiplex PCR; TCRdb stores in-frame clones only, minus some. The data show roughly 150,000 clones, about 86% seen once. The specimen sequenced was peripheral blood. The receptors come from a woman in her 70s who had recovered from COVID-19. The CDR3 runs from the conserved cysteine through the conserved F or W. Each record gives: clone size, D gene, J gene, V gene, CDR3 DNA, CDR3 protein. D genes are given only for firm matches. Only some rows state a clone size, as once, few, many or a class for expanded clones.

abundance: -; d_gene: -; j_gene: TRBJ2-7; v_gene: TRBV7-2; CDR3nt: TGTGCCAGCAGCTCAGGGGTTGGGGGAGTCTATGAGCAGTACTTC; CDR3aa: CASSSGVGGVYEQYF
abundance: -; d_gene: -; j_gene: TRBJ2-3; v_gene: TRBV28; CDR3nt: TGTGCCAGCAGTTCCCCCGGGGAGGCGATCCGGCCAGATACGCAGTATTTT; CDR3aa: CASSSPGEAIRPDTQYF
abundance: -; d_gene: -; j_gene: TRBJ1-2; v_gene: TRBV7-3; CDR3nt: TGTGCCAGCAGCCCCCCGGGTGGGGGCGGCTACACCTTC; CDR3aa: CASSPPGGGGYTF
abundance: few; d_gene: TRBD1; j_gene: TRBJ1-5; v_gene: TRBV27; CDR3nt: TGTGCCAGCAGTTTATGGGGACAGGGAGGCCCACCGGGGAATCAGCCCCAGCATTTT; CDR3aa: CASSLWGQGGPPGNQPQHF
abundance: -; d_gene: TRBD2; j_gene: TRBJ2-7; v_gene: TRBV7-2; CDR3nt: TGTGCCAGCACCCTTAGCGGGAGTGGATTCTACGAGCAGTACTTC; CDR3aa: CASTLSGSGFYEQYF
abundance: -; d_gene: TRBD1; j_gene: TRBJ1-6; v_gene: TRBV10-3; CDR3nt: TGTGCCATCAGTGTTGAAGGGACAGGGGATTCACCCCTCCACTTT; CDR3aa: CAISVEGTGDSPLHF
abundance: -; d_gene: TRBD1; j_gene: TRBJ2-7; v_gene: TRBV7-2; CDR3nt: TGTGCCAGCAGCCCCGGACAGGGCGCCTACGAGCAGTACTTC; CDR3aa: CASSPGQGAYEQYF
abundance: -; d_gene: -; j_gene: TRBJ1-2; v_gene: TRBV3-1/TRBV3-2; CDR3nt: TGTGCCAGCAGCCCGGGGGGAATAGGGTGGAGGTATGGCTACACCTTC; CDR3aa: CASSPGGIGWRYGYTF
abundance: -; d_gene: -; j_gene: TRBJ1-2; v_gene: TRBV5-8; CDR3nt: TGTGCCAGCAGCTTGGTCTGGGCCTCCCTACATGGCTACACCTTC; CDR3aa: CASSLVWASLHGYTF
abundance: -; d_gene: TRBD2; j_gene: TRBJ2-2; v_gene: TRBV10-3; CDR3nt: TGTGCCATCAGTGAGTCCCTGTCTAGCGGGAGAGGTTTCGGGGAGCTGTTTTTT; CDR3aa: CAISESLSSGRGFGELFF
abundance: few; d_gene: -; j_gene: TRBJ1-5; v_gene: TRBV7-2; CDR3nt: TGTGCCAGCAGCTTCAGGCCCGTAGGGCCCCAGCATTTT; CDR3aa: CASSFRPVGPQHF
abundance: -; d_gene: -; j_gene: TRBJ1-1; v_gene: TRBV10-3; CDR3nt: TGTGCCATCAGTGAGGCGGGGGGAGAAACTGAAGCTTTCTTT; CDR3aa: CAISEAGGETEAFF
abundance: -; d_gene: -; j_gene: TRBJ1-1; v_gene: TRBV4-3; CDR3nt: TGCGCCAGCAGCCAGGATAACAGGGCCTCCGAAGCTTTCTTT; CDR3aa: CASSQDNRASEAFF
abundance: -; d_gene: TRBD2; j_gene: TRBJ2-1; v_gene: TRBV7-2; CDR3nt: TGTGCCAGCAGCTCCAGGACTAGCGGGGTGTTCTTC; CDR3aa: CASSSRTSGVFF
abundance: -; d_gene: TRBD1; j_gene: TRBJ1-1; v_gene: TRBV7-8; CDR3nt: TGTGCCAGCAGCTTAGTGCGGGGACAGGCGCTCGAAGCTTTCTTT; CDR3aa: CASSLVRGQALEAFF
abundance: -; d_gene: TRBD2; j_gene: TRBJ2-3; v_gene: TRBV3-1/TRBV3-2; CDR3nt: TGTGCCAGCAGCCAAGCCCCGGGACTAGGGGCAGATACGCAGTATTTT; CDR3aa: CASSQAPGLGADTQYF
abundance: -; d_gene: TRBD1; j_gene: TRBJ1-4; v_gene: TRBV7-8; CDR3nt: TGTGCCAGCAGCGTTACCGGGACAGGGGCCGAAAAACTGTTTTTT; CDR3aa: CASSVTGTGAEKLFF
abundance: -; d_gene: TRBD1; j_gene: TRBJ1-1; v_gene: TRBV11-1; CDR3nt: TGTGCCAGCAGCCCCATTAAACAGGGGGGTACTGAAGCTTTCTTT; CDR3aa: CASSPIKQGGTEAFF
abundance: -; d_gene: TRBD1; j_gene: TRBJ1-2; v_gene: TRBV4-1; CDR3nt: TGCGCCAGCAGCCAAGGGCTCCGGACAGGGGTGCACTATGGCTACACCTTC; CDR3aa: CASSQGLRTGVHYGYTF
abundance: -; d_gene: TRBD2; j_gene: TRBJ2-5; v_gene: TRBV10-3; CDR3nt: TGTGCCATCAGTGATTCGGACCGGGGGGGGGAGACCCAGTACTTC; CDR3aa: CAISDSDRGGETQYF
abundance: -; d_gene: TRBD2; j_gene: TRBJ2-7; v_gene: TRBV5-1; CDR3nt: TGCGCCAGCACCCTGGAGGGAGGGGAGCAGTACTTC; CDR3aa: CASTLEGGEQYF
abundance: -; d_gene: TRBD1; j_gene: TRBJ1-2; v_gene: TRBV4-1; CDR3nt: TGCGCCAGCAGCCAAGTCCTTCGGACAGGGCGTAACTATGGCTACACCTTC; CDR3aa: CASSQVLRTGRNYGYTF
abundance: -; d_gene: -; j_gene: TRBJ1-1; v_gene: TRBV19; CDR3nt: TGTGCCAGTAGCCGATGGGGCTTTGGGGGCGCTGAAGCTTTCTTT; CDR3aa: CASSRWGFGGAEAFF
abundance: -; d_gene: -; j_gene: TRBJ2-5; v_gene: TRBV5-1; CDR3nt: TGCGCCAGCAGCTGGACGCCTACGGCGGGAGAGACCCAGTACTTC; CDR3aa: CASSWTPTAGETQYF
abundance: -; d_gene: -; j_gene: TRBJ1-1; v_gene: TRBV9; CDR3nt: TGTGCCAGCAGCGTGGGGACTGCGAACACTGAAGCTTTCTTT; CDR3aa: CASSVGTANTEAFF
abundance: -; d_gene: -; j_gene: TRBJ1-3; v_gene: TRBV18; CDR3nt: TGTGCCAGCTCACCACAGACAAGCTCTGGAAACACCATATATTTT; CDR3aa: CASSPQTSSGNTIYF
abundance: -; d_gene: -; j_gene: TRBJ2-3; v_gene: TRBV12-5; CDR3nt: TGTGCTAGTGGCCGAACCGGACAAGGGCCCTCCACAGATACGCAGTATTTT; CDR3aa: CASGRTGQGPSTDTQYF
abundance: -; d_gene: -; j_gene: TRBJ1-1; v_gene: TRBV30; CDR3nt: TGTGCCTGGGCAGGCAGTATGAACACTGAAGCTTTCTTT; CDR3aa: CAWAGSMNTEAFF
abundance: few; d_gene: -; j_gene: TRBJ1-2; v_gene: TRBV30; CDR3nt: TGTGCCTGGAGGAAACAGGGACCCCCCACTCTAAGGGACGGCTACACCTTC; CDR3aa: CAWRKQGPPTLRDGYTF
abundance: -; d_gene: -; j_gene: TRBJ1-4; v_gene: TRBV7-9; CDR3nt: TGTGCCAGCAACCCCCCCAACGGGAGGGAGGCGACTAATGAAAAACTGTTTTTT; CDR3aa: CASNPPNGREATNEKLFF
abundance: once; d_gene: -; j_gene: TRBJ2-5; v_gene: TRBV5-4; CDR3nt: TGTGCCAGCAGCTTAGGAGGCAGACAAGAGACCCAGTACTTC; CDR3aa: CASSLGGRQETQYF
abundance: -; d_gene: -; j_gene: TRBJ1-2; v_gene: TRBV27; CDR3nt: TGTGCCAGCAGTTTGAGAGGCTATGGCTACACCTTC; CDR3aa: CASSLRGYGYTF
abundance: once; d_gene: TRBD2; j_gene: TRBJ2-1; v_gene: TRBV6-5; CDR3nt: TGTGCCAGCAGCGCCCGGGGACTAGCGCAGTTCTTC; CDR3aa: CASSARGLAQFF
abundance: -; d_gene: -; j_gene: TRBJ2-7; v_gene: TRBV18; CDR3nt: TGTGCCAGCTCACCATCCAGCGACGAGCAGTACTTC; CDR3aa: CASSPSSDEQYF
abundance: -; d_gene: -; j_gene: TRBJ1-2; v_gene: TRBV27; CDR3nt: TGTGCCAGCAGTTTATCGGGGGGGTTTCGTAACTATGGCTACACCTTC; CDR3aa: CASSLSGGFRNYGYTF
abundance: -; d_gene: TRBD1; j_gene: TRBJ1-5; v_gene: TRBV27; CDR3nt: TGTGCCAGCAGTCCCCGGACAGGGGCCGATCAGCCCCAGCATTTT; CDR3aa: CASSPRTGADQPQHF
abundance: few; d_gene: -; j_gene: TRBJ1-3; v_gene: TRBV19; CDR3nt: TGTGCCAGTAGTATGGAGGCCACCATATATTTT; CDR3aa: CASSMEATIYF
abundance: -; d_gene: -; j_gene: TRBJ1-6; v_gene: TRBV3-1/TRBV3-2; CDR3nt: TGTGCCAGCAGCCAGTGGCAGGGGAGTTCACCCCTCCACTTT; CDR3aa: CASSQWQGSSPLHF
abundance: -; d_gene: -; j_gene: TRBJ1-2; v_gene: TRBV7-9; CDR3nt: TGTGCCAGCAGCCCTCTGGGGGCAGCTGGGAGCTATGGCTACACCTTC; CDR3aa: CASSPLGAAGSYGYTF
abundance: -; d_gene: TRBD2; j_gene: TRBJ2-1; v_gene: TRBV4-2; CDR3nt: TGTGCCAGCAGCCACCTCAAGGCAAACCCGCGGGGGGGCTTACACCGGACGTACAATGAGCAGTTCTTC; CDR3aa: CASSHLKANPRGGLHRTYNEQFF
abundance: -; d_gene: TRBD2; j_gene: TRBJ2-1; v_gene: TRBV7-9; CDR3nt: TGTGCCAGCAGTCCAGCGGGGACCTCCTACAATGAGCAGTTCTTC; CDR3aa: CASSPAGTSYNEQFF